At least ten counts were recorded for the clone carrying this T cell receptor (beta chain). Each CDR3 protein gets one entry after TCRdb re-called the reads with MiXCR. The sample consists of 200,000 to 300,000 distinct CDR3 sequences, 25% to 35% of them appearing once. This sample was included in a study of kidney transplant recipient with SARS-CoV-2 infection. This CDR3 comprises 17 residues. The germline V gene encodes CDR1 MNHEY and CDR2 SVGAGI. The V end lost 4 bases, the J end lost 4 bases, and 22 bases lay between the germline ends. The specimen was a blood sample, collected at baseline and around day 110 from a kidney transplant recipient. The chain links TRBV6-5 to TRBJ1-2; D gene uncertain. The source of this sequence is a male patient aged 25 to 39 who had COVID-19 and was a kidney transplant recipient. The graft donor may have given rise to some T cells. The CDR3 here is CASSFATECRKTYGYTF. The CDR3, as DNA: TGTGCCAGCAGTTTTGCAACGGAATGTAGAAAGACCTATGGCTACACCTTC.